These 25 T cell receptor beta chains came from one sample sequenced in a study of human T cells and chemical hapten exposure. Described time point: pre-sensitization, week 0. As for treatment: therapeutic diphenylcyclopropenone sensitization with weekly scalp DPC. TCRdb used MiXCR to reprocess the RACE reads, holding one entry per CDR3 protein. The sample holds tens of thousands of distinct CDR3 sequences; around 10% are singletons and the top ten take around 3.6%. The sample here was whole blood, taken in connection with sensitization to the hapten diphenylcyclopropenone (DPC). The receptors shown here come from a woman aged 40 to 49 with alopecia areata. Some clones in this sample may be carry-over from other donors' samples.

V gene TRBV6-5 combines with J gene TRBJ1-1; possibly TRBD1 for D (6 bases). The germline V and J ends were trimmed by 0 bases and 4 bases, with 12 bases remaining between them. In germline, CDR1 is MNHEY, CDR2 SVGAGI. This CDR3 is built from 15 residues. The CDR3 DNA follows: TGTGCCAGCAGTTACTCGAGTGCAGGGGCCACTGAAGCTTTCTTT. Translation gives CASSYSSAGATEAFF.

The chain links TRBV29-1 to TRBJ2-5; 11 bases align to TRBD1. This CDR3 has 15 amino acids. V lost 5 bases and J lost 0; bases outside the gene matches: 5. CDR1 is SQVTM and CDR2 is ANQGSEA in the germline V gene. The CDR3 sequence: CSVLGTGGYQETQYF. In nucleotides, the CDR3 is TGCAGCGTTCTCGGGACAGGGGGTTACCAAGAGACCCAGTACTTC.

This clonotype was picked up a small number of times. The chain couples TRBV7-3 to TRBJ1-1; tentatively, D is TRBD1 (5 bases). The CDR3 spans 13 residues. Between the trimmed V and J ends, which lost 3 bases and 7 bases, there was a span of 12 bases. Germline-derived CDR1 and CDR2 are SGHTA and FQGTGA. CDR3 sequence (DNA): TGTGCCAGCAGCTTCGGGGGGAGCGGTGAAGCTTTCTTT. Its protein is CASSFGGSGEAFF.

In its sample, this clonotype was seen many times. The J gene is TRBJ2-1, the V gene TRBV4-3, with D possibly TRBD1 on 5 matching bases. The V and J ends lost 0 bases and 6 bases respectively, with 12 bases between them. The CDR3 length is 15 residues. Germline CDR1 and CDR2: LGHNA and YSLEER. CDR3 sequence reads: CASSQDRGSSNEQFF. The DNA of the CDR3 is TGCGCCAGCAGCCAAGATAGGGGCAGCTCCAATGAGCAGTTCTTC.

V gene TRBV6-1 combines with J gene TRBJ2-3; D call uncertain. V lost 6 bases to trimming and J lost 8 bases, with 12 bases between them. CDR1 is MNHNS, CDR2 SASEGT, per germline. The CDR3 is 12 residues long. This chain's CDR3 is CASRGISGTQYF. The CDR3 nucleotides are TGTGCCAGCAGGGGGATCTCGGGTACGCAGTATTTT.

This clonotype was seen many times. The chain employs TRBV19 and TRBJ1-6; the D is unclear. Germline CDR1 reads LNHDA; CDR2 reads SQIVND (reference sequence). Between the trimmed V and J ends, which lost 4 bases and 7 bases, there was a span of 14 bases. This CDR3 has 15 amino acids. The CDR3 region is CASSSNLGWNSPLHF. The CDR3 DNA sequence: TGTGCCAGTAGTAGTAACCTAGGCTGGAATTCACCCCTCCACTTT. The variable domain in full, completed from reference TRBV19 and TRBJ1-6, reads DGGITQSPKYLFRKEGQNVTLSCEQNLNHDAMYWYRQDPGQGLRLIYYSQIVNDFQKGDIAEGYSVSREKKESFPLTVTSAQKNPTAFYLCASSSNLGWNSPLHFGNGTRLTVT.

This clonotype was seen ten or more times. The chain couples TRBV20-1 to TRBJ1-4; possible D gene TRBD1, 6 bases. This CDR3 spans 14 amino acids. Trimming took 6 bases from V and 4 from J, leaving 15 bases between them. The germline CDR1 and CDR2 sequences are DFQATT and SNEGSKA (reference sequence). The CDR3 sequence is CSAAPGGNNEKLFF. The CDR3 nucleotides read TGCAGTGCAGCCCCGGGGGGCAATAATGAAAAACTGTTTTTT.

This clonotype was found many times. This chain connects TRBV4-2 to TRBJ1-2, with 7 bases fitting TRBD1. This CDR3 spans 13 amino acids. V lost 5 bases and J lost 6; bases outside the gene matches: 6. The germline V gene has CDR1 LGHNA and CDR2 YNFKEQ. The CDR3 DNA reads TGTGCCAGCAGCAATACAGGGGAAGATGGCTACACCTTC. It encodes CASSNTGEDGYTF.

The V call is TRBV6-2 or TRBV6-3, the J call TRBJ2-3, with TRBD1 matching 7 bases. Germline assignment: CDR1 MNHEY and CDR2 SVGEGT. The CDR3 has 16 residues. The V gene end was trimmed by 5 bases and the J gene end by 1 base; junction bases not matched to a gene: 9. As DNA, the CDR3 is TGTGCCAGCAGTCCACCCCGACAGGGCCGCACAGATACGCAGTATTTT. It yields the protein CASSPPRQGRTDTQYF.

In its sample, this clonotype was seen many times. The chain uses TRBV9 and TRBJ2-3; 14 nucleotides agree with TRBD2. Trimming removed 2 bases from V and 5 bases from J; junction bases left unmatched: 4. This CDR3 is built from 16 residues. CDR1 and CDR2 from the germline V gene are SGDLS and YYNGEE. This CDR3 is CASSVTSGGAGDTQYF. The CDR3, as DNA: TGTGCCAGCAGCGTGACTAGCGGGGGGGCAGGAGATACGCAGTATTTT.

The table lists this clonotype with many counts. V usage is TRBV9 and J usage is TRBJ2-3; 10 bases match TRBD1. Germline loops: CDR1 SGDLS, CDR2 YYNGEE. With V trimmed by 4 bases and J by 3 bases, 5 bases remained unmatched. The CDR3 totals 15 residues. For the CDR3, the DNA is TGTGCCAGCAGCCGCGGGACAGGGGTTACAGATACGCAGTATTTT. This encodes CASSRGTGVTDTQYF.

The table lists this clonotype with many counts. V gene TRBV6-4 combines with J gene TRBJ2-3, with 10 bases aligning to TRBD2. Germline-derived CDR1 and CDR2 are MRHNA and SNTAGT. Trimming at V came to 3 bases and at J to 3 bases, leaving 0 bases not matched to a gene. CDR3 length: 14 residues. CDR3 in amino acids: CASSETSGTDTQYF. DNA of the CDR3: TGTGCCAGCAGTGAGACTAGCGGGACAGATACGCAGTATTTT.

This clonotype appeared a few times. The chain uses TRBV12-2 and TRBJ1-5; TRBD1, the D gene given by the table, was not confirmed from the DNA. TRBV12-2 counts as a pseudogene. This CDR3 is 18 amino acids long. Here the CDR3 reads CASRFHWREGDSNQPQHF. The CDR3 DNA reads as TGTGCAAGTCGCTTTCATTGGAGAGAGGGGGATAGCAATCAGCCCCAGCATTTT.

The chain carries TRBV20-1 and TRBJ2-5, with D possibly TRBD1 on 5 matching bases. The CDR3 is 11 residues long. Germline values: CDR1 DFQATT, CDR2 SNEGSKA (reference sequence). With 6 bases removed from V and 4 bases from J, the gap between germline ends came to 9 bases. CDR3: CSAVQVETQYF. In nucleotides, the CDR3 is TGCAGTGCGGTACAGGTAGAGACCCAGTACTTC.

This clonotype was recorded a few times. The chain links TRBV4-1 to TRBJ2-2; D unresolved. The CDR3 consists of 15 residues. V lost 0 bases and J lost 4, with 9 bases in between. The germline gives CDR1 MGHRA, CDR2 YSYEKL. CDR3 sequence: CASSQEGWTTGELFF. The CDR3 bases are TGCGCCAGCAGCCAAGAGGGTTGGACCACCGGGGAGCTGTTTTTT.

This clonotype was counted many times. CDR3 nucleotides: TGTGCCAGCAGCTTACGACAGGGGGCCGAGACCCAGTACTTC. Its protein product is CASSLRQGAETQYF. V is TRBV14 and J is TRBJ2-5, with TRBD1 matching over 10 bases. The trim removed 5 bases at V and 5 bases at J, leaving 5 bases unmatched. This CDR3 spans 14 amino acids. The V gene's germline CDR1 is SGHDN and CDR2 FVKESK.

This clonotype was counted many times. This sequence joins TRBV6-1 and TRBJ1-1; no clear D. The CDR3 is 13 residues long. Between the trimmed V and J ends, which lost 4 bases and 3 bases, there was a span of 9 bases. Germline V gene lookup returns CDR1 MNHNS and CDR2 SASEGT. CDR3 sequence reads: CASSGWSDTEAFF. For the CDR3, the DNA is TGTGCCAGCAGTGGGTGGTCGGACACTGAAGCTTTCTTT.

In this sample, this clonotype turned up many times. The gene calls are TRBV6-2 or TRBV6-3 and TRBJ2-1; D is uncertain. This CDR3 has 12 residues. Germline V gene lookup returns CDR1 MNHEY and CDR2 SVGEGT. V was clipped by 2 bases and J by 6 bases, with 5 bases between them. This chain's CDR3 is CASSYKGNEQFF. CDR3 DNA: TGTGCCAGCAGTTACAAGGGCAATGAGCAGTTCTTC.

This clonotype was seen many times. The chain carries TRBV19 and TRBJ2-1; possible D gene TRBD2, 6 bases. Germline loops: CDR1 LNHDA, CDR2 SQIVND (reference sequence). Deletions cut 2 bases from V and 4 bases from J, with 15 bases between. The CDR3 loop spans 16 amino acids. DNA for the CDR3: TGTGCCAGTAGTATATCCGGGCCCGCGGGGTACAATGAGCAGTTCTTC. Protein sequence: CASSISGPAGYNEQFF.

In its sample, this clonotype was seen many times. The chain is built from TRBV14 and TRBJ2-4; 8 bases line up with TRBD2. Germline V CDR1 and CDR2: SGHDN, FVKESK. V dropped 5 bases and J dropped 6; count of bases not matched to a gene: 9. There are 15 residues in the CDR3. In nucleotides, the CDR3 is TGTGCCAGCAGCTCCCGACTCGCGGGGGGAAACATTCAGTACTTC. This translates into CASSSRLAGGNIQYF.

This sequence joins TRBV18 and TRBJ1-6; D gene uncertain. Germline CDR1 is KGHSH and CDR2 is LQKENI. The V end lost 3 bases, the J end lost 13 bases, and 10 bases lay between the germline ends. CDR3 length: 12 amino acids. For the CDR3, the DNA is TGTGCCAGCTCACCGCAGGATCGCCCCCTCCACTTT. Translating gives CASSPQDRPLHF.

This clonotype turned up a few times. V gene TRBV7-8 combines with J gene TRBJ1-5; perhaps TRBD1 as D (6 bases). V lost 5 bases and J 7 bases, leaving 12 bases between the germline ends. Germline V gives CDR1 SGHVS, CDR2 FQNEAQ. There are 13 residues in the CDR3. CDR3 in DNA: TGTGCCAGCAGCGCCCAGGGGCGGCAGCCCCAGCATTTT. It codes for CASSAQGRQPQHF.

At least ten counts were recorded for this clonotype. This chain's CDR3 is CASSSPQEGNQPQHF. CDR3 in DNA: TGTGCCAGCAGCTCCCCCCAGGAGGGCAATCAGCCCCAGCATTTT. The chain has TRBV21-1 and TRBJ1-5; TRBD1 was called by the table and not checked on the DNA. TRBV21-1 is a documented pseudogene. CDR3 length: 15 residues.

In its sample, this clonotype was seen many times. The CDR3 reads CASSTQKSSYNEQFF. The CDR3 DNA follows: TGTGCCAGCAGTACCCAGAAAAGCTCCTACAATGAGCAGTTCTTC. The chain joins TRBV27 to TRBJ2-1, with D uncertain. The CDR3 contains 15 residues. CDR1 MNHEY and CDR2 SMNVEV come from the germline V gene (reference sequence). The V gene lost 5 bases and the J gene lost 0 bases, with 11 bases spanning the gap.

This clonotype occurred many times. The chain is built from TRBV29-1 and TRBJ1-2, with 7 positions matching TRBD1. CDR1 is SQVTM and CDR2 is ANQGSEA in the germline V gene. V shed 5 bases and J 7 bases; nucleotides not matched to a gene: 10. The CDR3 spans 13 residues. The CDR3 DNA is TGCAGCGTTTCCCTCGACAGGGCGGGTGGCTACACCTTC. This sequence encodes CSVSLDRAGGYTF.